This T cell receptor (beta chain) was profiled in a study of neurological immune-mediated disorders. The CDR3 spans 16 residues. The germline CDR1 and CDR2 sequences are KGHDR and SFDVKD. Trimming at V came to 4 bases and at J to 6 bases, leaving 8 bases not matched to a gene. This clonotype was detected many times. A 10-nucleotide random UMI tagged transcripts in template-switch 5'RACE cDNA synthesis. TCRdb passed the 5' RACE reads through MiXCR, listing each CDR3 protein once. Found here are 50,000 to 75,000 distinct CDR3 sequences, under 5% of them singletons; the top ten hold roughly 2.8%. The sample consisted of PBMCs. The V gene is TRBV24-1, the J gene TRBJ2-1, with TRBD1 matching 10 bases. The source is a man aged 45-65 years with multiple sclerosis. CDR3 DNA sequence: TGTGCCACCAGTGACACCGGGACAGGGGCCATCAATGAGCAGTTCTTC. It specifies CATSDTGTGAINEQFF.